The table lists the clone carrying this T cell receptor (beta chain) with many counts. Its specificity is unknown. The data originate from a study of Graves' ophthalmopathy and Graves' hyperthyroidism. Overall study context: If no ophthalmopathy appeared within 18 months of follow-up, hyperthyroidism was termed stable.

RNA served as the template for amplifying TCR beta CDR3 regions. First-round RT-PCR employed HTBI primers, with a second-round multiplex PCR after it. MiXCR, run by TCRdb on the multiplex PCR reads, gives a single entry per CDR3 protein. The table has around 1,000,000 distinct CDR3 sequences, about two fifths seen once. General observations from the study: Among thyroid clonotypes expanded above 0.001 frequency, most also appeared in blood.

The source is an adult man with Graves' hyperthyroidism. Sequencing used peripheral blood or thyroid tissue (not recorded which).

As DNA, the CDR3 is TGTGCCAGCAGTGGAGCTGGGCAGTCCAGCTACACCTTC. This translates into CASSGAGQSSYTF. The rearrangement joins TRBV25-1 to TRBJ1-2, with D unresolved. Germline values: CDR1 MGHDK, CDR2 SYGVNS. This CDR3 has 13 amino acids. Trimming removed 4 bases at V and 9 bases at J, with 15 bases between.